The clone carrying this T cell receptor (beta chain) was observed once. This sample stems from a study of blood T cell repertoires in COVID-19. Original methodology: Nucleated cell counts were estimated from reference gene primer amplification. Sequencing used immunoSEQ multiplex PCR; TCRdb keeps in-frame clones, though not all of them. For V, J and clone size, that table is used; D and trimming come from the DNA. Of roughly 480,000 clones in the sample, roughly 89% are singletons; the top ten hold about 0.91%. V lost 2 bases, J lost 2 bases, and 12 bases lay in between. The CDR3 covers 16 residues. The germline gives CDR1 SGHAT, CDR2 FQNNGV. Enrolment of Seattle patients took place during active infection, and they were followed longitudinally.

The V call is TRBV11-2, the J call TRBJ2-2; D ambiguous. Material: peripheral blood. The source is a man between 18 and 35 years old with COVID-19, enrolled during active disease. CDR3 sequence reads: CASSLFRRGNTGELFF. CDR3 bases: TGTGCCAGCAGCTTATTTCGCAGAGGTAACACCGGGGAGCTGTTTTTT. Full variable domain (outside the CDR3, taken from reference TRBV11-2 and TRBJ2-2): EAGVAQSPRYKIIEKRQSVAFWCNPISGHATLYWYQQILGQGPKLLIQFQNNGVVDDSQLPKDRFSAERLKGVDSTLKIQPAKLEDSAVYLCASSLFRRGNTGELFFGEGSRLTVL.